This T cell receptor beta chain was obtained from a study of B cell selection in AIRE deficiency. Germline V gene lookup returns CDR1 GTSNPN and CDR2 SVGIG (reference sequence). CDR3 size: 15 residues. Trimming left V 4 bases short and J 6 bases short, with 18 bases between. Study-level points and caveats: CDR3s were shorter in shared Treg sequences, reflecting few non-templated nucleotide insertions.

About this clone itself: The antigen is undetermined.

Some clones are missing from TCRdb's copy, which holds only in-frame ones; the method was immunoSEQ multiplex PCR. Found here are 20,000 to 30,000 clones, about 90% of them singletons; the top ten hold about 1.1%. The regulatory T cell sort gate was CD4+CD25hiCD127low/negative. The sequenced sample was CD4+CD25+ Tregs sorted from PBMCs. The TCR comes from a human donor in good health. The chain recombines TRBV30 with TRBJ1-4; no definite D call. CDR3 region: CAWTFGPGGYEKLFF. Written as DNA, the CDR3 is TGTGCCTGGACCTTCGGCCCTGGTGGGTATGAAAAACTGTTTTTT.